One sample yielded the 14 T cell receptor beta chains listed below, sequenced in a study of graft-versus-host responses after intestinal transplantation. These receptors are not linked to any known antigen. Sequencing was performed with immunoSEQ multiplex PCR; in TCRdb, only in-frame clones are kept and a portion is missing. The data show more than 95,000 clones, 90% seen once. Sequenced material: unstimulated CD4+ T cells sorted from spleen or lymph node cells, taken before intestinal transplant. Receptors originate from a human donor who received an intestinal transplant.

The chain employs TRBV4-1 and TRBJ2-6; maybe TRBD1 (5 bases). The V and J ends lost 1 base and 2 bases respectively, with 6 bases between them. The CDR3 consists of 15 residues. Germline CDR1 MGHRA, CDR2 YSYEKL. Written as DNA, the CDR3 is TGCGCCAGCAGCCAAGGCAGGGCTGGGGCCAACGTCCTGACTTTC. Protein sequence: CASSQGRAGANVLTF.

J is TRBJ2-3 and V is TRBV25-1, with TRBD2 matching 10 bases. The ends lost 4 bases at V and 3 bases at J; junction bases unmatched: 10. This CDR3 spans 17 amino acids. CDR1 is MGHDK and CDR2 is SYGVNS in the germline V gene. The CDR3 DNA is TGTGCCAGCAGTGCAATGGTAGCGGGGGGCAGGACAGATACGCAGTATTTT. Translating gives CASSAMVAGGRTDTQYF.

This clone has only one observation. V gene TRBV25-1 combines with J gene TRBJ2-1; 9 bases align to TRBD2. Germline V lookup: CDR1 MGHDK, CDR2 SYGVNS. V gave up 3 bases and J gave up 8 bases; unmatched junction bases: 8. The CDR3 sequence is 15 residues long. In DNA form, the CDR3 reads TGTGCCAGCAGTGACTCGGCTAGCGGGAAGGATGAGCAGTTCTTC. Residues: CASSDSASGKDEQFF.

This sequence joins TRBV5-4 and TRBJ2-7; possible D gene TRBD2, 5 bases. The CDR3 has 13 amino acids. V lost 4 bases and J 3 bases, leaving 11 bases between the germline ends. Per germline, CDR1 SGHNT and CDR2 YYREEE (reference sequence). Here the CDR3 DNA reads TGTGCCAGCAGCACCGGACGGGGCTACGAGCAGTACTTC. This translates into CASSTGRGYEQYF. The whole variable domain, remainder taken from reference TRBV5-4 and TRBJ2-7, is ETGVTQSPTHLIKTRGQQVTLRCSSQSGHNTVSWYQQALGQGPQFIFQYYREEENGRGNFPPRFSGLQFPNYSSELNVNALELDDSALYLCASSTGRGYEQYFGPGTRLTVT.

The rearrangement joins TRBV6-5 to TRBJ2-7; D call uncertain. Germline CDR1 is MNHEY and CDR2 is SVGAGI. With 0 bases removed from V and 3 bases from J, the gap between germline ends came to 15 bases. This CDR3 comprises 16 residues. The CDR3 sequence is CASSYSNFAPNYEQYF. CDR3 DNA: TGTGCCAGCAGTTACTCGAATTTCGCTCCTAACTACGAGCAGTACTTC.

The J gene is TRBJ1-5, the V gene TRBV13; 11 bases align to TRBD1. J gave up 5 bases and V 11 bases, and 5 bases lay outside the gene matches. Germline V gene sequence: CDR1 PRHDT, CDR2 FYEKMQ (reference sequence). This CDR3 is built from 13 residues. CDR3 sequence: CAGRTGGHQPQHF. The CDR3 DNA reads TGTGCCGGTCGGACAGGGGGCCATCAGCCCCAGCATTTT.

The J gene is TRBJ2-7, the V gene TRBV6-4, with 7 bases that match TRBD1. The germline gives CDR1 MRHNA, CDR2 SNTAGT. There are 16 residues in the CDR3. V lost 6 bases, J lost 5 bases, and 16 bases stayed unmatched. The CDR3 nucleotides are TGTGCCAGCAGGCTGAGGCGGACAGGAGTATCCCACGAGCAGTACTTC. Its protein product is CASRLRRTGVSHEQYF.

The chain recombines TRBV19 with TRBJ2-5; 8 bases are a match to TRBD2. The junction had 8 bases not matched to a gene; V was cut back by 6 bases and J by 2 bases. From germline, CDR1 is LNHDA and CDR2 SQIVND (reference sequence). The CDR3 is 15 residues long. The CDR3 DNA reads as TGTGCCAGTAGGGTCCGGGGGGGGCTACAAGAGACCCAGTACTTC. Amino acids: CASRVRGGLQETQYF.

The chain combines TRBV5-4 with TRBJ1-1; 7 bases align to TRBD1. V lost 4 bases to trimming and J lost 6 bases; unmatched junction nucleotides: 9. The CDR3 has 14 amino acids. Germline CDR1 SGHNT, CDR2 YYREEE (reference sequence). The CDR3 region has the DNA TGTGCCAGCAGCCAGGACAGGTTGGGTCCTGAAGCTTTCTTT. This translates into CASSQDRLGPEAFF.

The chain combines TRBV27 with TRBJ2-1, with D possibly TRBD1 on 6 matching bases. This CDR3 is 15 amino acids long. Germline assignment: CDR1 MNHEY and CDR2 SMNVEV (reference sequence). V was clipped by 3 bases and J by 6 bases, with 15 bases between them. The DNA of the CDR3 is TGTGCCAGCAGTTTGTGGGGGCTACTTTCCAATGAGCAGTTCTTC. It codes for CASSLWGLLSNEQFF.

This clone was detected only a few times. This chain connects TRBV6-5 to TRBJ1-1; 9 nucleotides line up with TRBD1. The trim removed 7 bases at V and 7 bases at J, leaving 10 bases unmatched. Germline lookup yields CDR1 MNHEY and CDR2 SVGAGI. The CDR3 length is 14 residues. This chain's CDR3 is CASTRTGVDGEAFF. CDR3 in DNA: TGTGCCAGCACCAGGACAGGGGTGGATGGTGAAGCTTTCTTT.

The CDR3 DNA reads as TGCGCCAGCAGAAGACTAGCGGGGGGCCTCTTCTCCTACAATGAGCAGTTCTTC. Protein: CASRRLAGGLFSYNEQFF. The V and J genes are TRBV10-2 and TRBJ2-1, with 13 bases that match TRBD2. Germline lookup yields CDR1 WSHSY and CDR2 SAAADI. The V segment lost 6 bases and the J segment 0 bases; nucleotides outside the gene matches: 8. The length of the CDR3 is 18 residues.

This clone was seen once. The DNA of the CDR3 is TGTGCCAGCAGCCGAGCGGGGGGCCTACAAGAGACCCAGTACTTC. It translates to CASSRAGGLQETQYF. The V gene is TRBV7-6, the J gene TRBJ2-5; 9 nucleotides align to TRBD2. This CDR3 contains 15 residues. CDR1 is SGHVS, CDR2 FNYEAQ, per germline. J lost 2 bases, V lost 5 bases, and 6 bases had no gene match.

The J gene is TRBJ1-2, the V gene TRBV7-6, with D uncertain. Germline V gene lookup returns CDR1 SGHVS and CDR2 FNYEAQ. V was clipped by 6 bases and J by 1 base, with 9 bases between them. CDR3 size: 13 residues. CDR3 DNA sequence: TGTGCCAGCAGTCGTGGCCTTAACTATGGCTACACCTTC. Its translation is CASSRGLNYGYTF. The full variable domain, rest sourced from reference TRBV7-6 and TRBJ1-2, is GAGVSQSPRYKVTKRGQDVALRCDPISGHVSLYWYRQALGQGPEFLTYFNYEAQQDKSGLPNDRFSAERPEGSISTLTIQRTEQRDSAMYRCASSRGLNYGYTFGSGTRLTVV.